This T cell receptor (beta chain) was identified during a study of shared clonotypes between healthy human individuals. Comment on this clone: Antigen: not known.

Study conclusions and caveats: An expected dependence of interdonor clonotype sharing on sequencing depth was noted.

The V and J ends lost 6 bases and 1 base respectively, with 7 bases between them. The CDR3 extends over 13 amino acids. The germline V gene has CDR1 SEHNR and CDR2 FQNEAQ (reference sequence). Produced via immunoSEQ multiplex PCR; TCRdb's table is partial and in-frame only. The table includes about half a million clones, 75% to 85% detected once. The TCR sequence derives from a woman aged 40 to 55 in good health. Some clones in this sample may be carry-over from other donors' samples. The chain recombines TRBV7-9 with TRBJ2-1, with unresolved D. What was sequenced was PBMCs. CDR3 protein: CASSSESYNEQFF. The CDR3 nucleotides read TGTGCCAGCAGTTCGGAATCCTACAATGAGCAGTTCTTC.